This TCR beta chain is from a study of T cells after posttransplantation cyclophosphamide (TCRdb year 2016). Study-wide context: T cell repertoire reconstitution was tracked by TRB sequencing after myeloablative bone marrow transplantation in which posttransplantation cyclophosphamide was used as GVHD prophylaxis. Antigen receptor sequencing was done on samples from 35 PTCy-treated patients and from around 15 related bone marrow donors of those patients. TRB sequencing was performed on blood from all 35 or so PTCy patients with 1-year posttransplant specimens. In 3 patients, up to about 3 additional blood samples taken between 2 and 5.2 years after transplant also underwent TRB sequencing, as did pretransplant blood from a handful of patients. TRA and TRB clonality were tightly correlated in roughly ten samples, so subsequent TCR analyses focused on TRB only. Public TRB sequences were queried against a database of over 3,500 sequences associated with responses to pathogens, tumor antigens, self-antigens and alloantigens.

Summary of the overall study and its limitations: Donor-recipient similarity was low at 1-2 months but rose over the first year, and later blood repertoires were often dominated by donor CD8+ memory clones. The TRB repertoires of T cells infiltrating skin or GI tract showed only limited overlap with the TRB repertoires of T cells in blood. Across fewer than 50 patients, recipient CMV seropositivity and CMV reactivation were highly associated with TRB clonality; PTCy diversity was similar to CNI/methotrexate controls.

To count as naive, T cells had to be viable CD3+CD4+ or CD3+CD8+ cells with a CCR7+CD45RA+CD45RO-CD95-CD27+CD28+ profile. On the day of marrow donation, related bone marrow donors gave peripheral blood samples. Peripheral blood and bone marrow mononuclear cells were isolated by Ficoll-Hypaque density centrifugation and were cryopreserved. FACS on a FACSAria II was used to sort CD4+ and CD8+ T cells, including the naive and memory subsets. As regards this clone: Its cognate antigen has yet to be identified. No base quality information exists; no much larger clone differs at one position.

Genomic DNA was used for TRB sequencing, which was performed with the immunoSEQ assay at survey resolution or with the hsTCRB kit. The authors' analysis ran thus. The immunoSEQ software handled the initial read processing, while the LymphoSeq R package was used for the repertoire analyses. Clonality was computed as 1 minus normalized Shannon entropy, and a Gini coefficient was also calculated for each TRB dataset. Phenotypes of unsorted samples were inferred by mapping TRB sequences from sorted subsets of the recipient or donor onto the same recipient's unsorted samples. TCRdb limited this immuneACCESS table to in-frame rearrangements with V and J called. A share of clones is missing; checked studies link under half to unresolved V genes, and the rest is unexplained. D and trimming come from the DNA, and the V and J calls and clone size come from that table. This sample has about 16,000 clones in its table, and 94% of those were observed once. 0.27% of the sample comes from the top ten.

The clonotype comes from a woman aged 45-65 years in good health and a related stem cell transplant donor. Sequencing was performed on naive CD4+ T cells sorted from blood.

The bases are TGTGCCAGCAGCGGCATACTGACAGGGAAAACTCGTGGCTACACCTTC. Its translation is CASSGILTGKTRGYTF. The sequence links TRBV9 to TRBJ1-2; the junction holds 7 bases that match TRBD1. Per the germline V gene, SGDLS is the CDR1 and YYNGEE is the CDR2. The CDR3, cysteine through phenylalanine, is 16 amino acids long. CDR3 DNA is the only sequence kept; it has 48 bases, read in frame from the first base. Ends trimmed: V by 3 bases, J by 7 bases; bases unmatched to a gene: 15.